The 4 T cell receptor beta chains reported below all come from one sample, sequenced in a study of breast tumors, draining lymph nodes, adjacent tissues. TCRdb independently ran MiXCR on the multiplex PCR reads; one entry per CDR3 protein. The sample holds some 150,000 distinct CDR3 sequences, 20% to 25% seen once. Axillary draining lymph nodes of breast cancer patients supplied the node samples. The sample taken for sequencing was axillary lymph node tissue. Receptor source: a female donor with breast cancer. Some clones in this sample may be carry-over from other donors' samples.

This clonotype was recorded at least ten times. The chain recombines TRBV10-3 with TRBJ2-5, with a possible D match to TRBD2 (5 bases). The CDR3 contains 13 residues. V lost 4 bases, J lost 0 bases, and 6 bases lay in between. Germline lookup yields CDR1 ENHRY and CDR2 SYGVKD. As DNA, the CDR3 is TGTGCCATCAGTGGGACTTACCAAGAGACCCAGTACTTC. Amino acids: CAISGTYQETQYF.

The CDR3 DNA sequence: TGCAGTGTTGGATCCCGACTCGTAACCCAAGAGACCCAGTACTTC. It is translated as CSVGSRLVTQETQYF. The chain employs TRBV20-1 and TRBJ2-5; D is undetermined. Looked up from germline, CDR1 is DFQATT and CDR2 is SNEGSKA (reference sequence). Deletions cut 7 bases from V and 1 base from J, with 19 bases between. CDR3 length: 15 residues.

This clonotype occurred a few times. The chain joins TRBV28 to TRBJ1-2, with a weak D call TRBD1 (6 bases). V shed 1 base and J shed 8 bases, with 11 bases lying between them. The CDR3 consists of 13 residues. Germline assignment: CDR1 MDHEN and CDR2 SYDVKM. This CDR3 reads CASSLYRARGYTF. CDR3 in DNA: TGTGCCAGCAGTTTATACAGGGCCCGGGGCTACACCTTC.

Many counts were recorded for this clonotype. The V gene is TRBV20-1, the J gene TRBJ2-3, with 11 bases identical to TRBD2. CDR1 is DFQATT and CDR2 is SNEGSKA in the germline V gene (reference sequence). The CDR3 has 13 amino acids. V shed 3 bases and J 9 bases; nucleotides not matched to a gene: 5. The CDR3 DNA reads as TGCAGTGCTAGGCCCTTAGCGGGAGGGACGCAGTATTTT. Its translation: CSARPLAGGTQYF.